The clone carrying this TCR delta chain showed up just a few times. The protein that TCRdb holds for this DNA derives from a much larger clone and differs from the translated DNA at residue 12, which likely indicates a read error; the protein shown here is translated from the DNA. The entry originates in a study of gamma-delta chains in newborns, infants, children. Study summary: Microbial exposure reportedly drives polyclonal innate γδ T cell expansion after birth.

V was clipped by 0 bases and J by 6 bases; unmatched bases: 6. CDR1 GEAIGNYY and CDR2 EKD come from the germline V gene. This CDR3 has 17 amino acids. TCRdb called clones anew from the reads with CATT. The sample holds 3,000 to 3,500 delta-chain clones, about 10% seen once. The specimen was blood. The clonotype comes from a child who was a newborn, infant or young child, either healthy, febrile or measles-vaccinated (not recorded which). The J gene is TRDJ2, the V gene TRDV2; TRDD3 matches at 13 bases. CDR3 coding DNA: TGTGCCTGTGACACCGTAGGACTGGGGGATACGGCAGCACAACTCTTCTTT. Residues: CACDTVGLGDTAAQLFF.